Reported below is one TCR beta chain. The data originate from a study of T cell changes during pregnancy in multiple sclerosis. Germline V gene lookup returns CDR1 MNHEY and CDR2 SMNVEV (reference sequence). The V gene end was trimmed by 5 bases and the J gene end by 1 base; junction bases not matched to a gene: 8. The CDR3 contains 16 residues. TCRdb's table, derived via immunoSEQ multiplex PCR, lists solely in-frame clones and lacks some. The repertoire holds 25,000 to 30,000 clones, roughly 91% seen once, with 7% to 9% in the top ten. The sequences come from CD8+ T cells from peripheral blood mononuclear cells, collected before pregnancy. The receptor comes from a female donor with multiple sclerosis, enrolled in a pregnancy study. This chain connects TRBV27 to TRBJ2-3; the match to TRBD1 covers 8 bases. This CDR3 is CASSLNRDRRTDTQYF. CDR3 sequence (DNA): TGTGCCAGCAGTCTTAACCGGGACAGGCGCACAGATACGCAGTATTTT.